This section outlines one T cell receptor (beta chain) sequence together with its context. Its antigen is still unknown. The data stem from a study of a mutant IDH1 vaccine in newly diagnosed glioma. Study as a whole: First vaccine doses came 4-6 weeks after radiotherapy alone, or with temozolomide cycles.

The germline gives CDR1 MGHDK, CDR2 SYGVNS. Trimming stripped 5 bases from V and 6 bases from J, with 19 bases between. This CDR3 is 15 amino acids long. Assay: immunoSEQ multiplex PCR; the TCRdb copy retains only in-frame clones and omits some. Here the sample spans tens of thousands of clones, more than 75% being singletons. Time point: week 23, last vaccination. The investigators gave 300 ug of mutant IDH1 20-mer peptide in each vaccine dose, together with topical imiquimod. Specimen: PBMCs, collected from a glioma patient whose treatment included an IDH1 peptide vaccine. This chain uses TRBV25-1 with TRBJ1-1; weak D call: TRBD1 (6 bases). This TCR derives from a man in his forties or fifties with glioma. The CDR3 protein is CASSPGGTRRPEAFF. DNA of the CDR3: TGTGCCAGCAGTCCGGGGGGGACACGCCGACCTGAAGCTTTCTTT.